Listed below are T cell receptor beta chains from one sample, sequenced in a study of T cell repertoires in cytomegalovirus infection. What these receptors recognize is not known. TCRdb used MiXCR to reprocess the reads, holding one entry per CDR3 protein. The sample lists 110,000 or so distinct CDR3 sequences, 30% occurring once. The sample was CD8+ T cells from cultured PBMCs, taken from culture after CMV antigen stimulation. The receptors were gathered from a human donor in good health (CMV status not recorded). Some clones in this sample may be carry-over from other donors' samples. Each CDR3 is given with its conserved first and last residue. Fields, in order: J gene, V gene, clone size, D gene, CDR3 protein, CDR3 DNA. A D gene is named only where the DNA matches it firmly. Some rows mark clone size as missing; the rest say once, few, many or name a class of expanded clone.

J gene: TRBJ2-7
V gene: TRBV6-2/TRBV6-3
clone size: -
D gene: -
CDR3 protein: CASSYSIEGDVYEQYF
CDR3 DNA: TGTGCCAGCAGTTACTCGATCGAGGGGGATGTCTACGAGCAGTACTTC

J gene: TRBJ1-1
V gene: TRBV7-2
clone size: -
D gene: TRBD1
CDR3 protein: CASSLRGRADEAFF
CDR3 DNA: TGTGCCAGCAGCTTAAGGGGGCGCGCCGATGAAGCTTTCTTT

J gene: TRBJ2-7
V gene: TRBV5-6
clone size: few
D gene: -
CDR3 protein: CASSPGATPMPYEQYF
CDR3 DNA: TGTGCCAGCAGCCCGGGGGCTACCCCGATGCCTTACGAGCAGTACTTC

J gene: TRBJ2-1
V gene: TRBV7-8
clone size: -
D gene: TRBD2
CDR3 protein: CASSLPVSGGADEQFF
CDR3 DNA: TGTGCCAGCAGCTTACCTGTTAGCGGGGGGGCGGATGAGCAGTTCTTC

J gene: TRBJ2-5
V gene: TRBV5-4
clone size: -
D gene: TRBD1
CDR3 protein: CASSPGTQGAGLETQYF
CDR3 DNA: TGTGCCAGCAGCCCCGGAACCCAGGGGGCAGGATTGGAGACCCAGTACTTC

J gene: TRBJ2-7
V gene: TRBV20-1
clone size: -
D gene: -
CDR3 protein: CSARGDSYEQYF
CDR3 DNA: TGCAGTGCTAGAGGGGACTCCTACGAGCAGTACTTC

J gene: TRBJ2-4
V gene: TRBV7-2
clone size: many
D gene: -
CDR3 protein: CASSYTSYPIYF
CDR3 DNA: TGTGCCAGCAGCTACACTAGCTACCCGATTTACTTC

J gene: TRBJ2-7
V gene: TRBV27
clone size: -
D gene: -
CDR3 protein: CASSLFTGVGYEQYF
CDR3 DNA: TGTGCCAGCAGTTTATTCACGGGGGTAGGCTACGAGCAGTACTTC

J gene: TRBJ2-7
V gene: TRBV6-1
clone size: -
D gene: -
CDR3 protein: CASSEVFSYEQYF
CDR3 DNA: TGTGCCAGCAGTGAGGTCTTCTCCTACGAGCAGTACTTC

J gene: TRBJ2-3
V gene: TRBV12-3/TRBV12-4
clone size: few
D gene: TRBD2
CDR3 protein: CASSPDPGLADSTDTQYF
CDR3 DNA: TGTGCCAGCAGCCCGGATCCAGGACTAGCGGATAGCACAGATACGCAGTATTTT

J gene: TRBJ2-7
V gene: TRBV18
clone size: -
D gene: TRBD1
CDR3 protein: CASSPIKDRDHYEQYF
CDR3 DNA: TGTGCCAGCTCACCGATAAAGGACAGGGACCACTACGAGCAGTACTTC

J gene: TRBJ1-1
V gene: TRBV15
clone size: -
D gene: -
CDR3 protein: CATSRVEAFF
CDR3 DNA: TGTGCCACCAGCAGAGTTGAAGCTTTCTTT

J gene: TRBJ2-3
V gene: TRBV18
clone size: -
D gene: TRBD1
CDR3 protein: CASSPTVQGSSELSTDTQYF
CDR3 DNA: TGTGCCAGCTCACCGACCGTACAGGGGTCGAGCGAACTTAGCACAGATACGCAGTATTTT

J gene: TRBJ2-5
V gene: TRBV11-2
clone size: few
D gene: -
CDR3 protein: CASSLEATSGETQYF
CDR3 DNA: TGTGCCAGCAGCTTAGAAGCAACCTCCGGGGAGACCCAGTACTTC

J gene: TRBJ1-6
V gene: TRBV7-9
clone size: -
D gene: TRBD1
CDR3 protein: CASSLAHGQGYNSPLHF
CDR3 DNA: TGTGCCAGCAGCTTAGCGCACGGACAGGGATATAATTCACCCCTCCACTTT

J gene: TRBJ2-3
V gene: TRBV20-1
clone size: -
D gene: TRBD2
CDR3 protein: CSAREIAGVDFTDTQYF
CDR3 DNA: TGCAGTGCTAGAGAAATAGCGGGGGTTGACTTCACAGATACGCAGTATTTT

J gene: TRBJ2-1
V gene: TRBV12-3/TRBV12-4
clone size: few
D gene: TRBD2
CDR3 protein: CASSLGTMGLADNEQFF
CDR3 DNA: TGTGCCAGCAGTTTGGGAACGATGGGACTAGCGGACAATGAGCAGTTCTTC

J gene: TRBJ2-7
V gene: TRBV6-2/TRBV6-3
clone size: -
D gene: -
CDR3 protein: CASSIAPSGVSIHEQYF
CDR3 DNA: TGTGCCAGCAGTATCGCCCCCTCGGGGGTATCTATCCACGAGCAGTACTTC

J gene: TRBJ1-1
V gene: TRBV15
clone size: -
D gene: -
CDR3 protein: CATSRTISEAFF
CDR3 DNA: TGTGCCACCAGCAGGACGATATCTGAAGCTTTCTTT

J gene: TRBJ1-6
V gene: TRBV6-1
clone size: many
D gene: TRBD1
CDR3 protein: CASLRTGGSVTLHF
CDR3 DNA: TGTGCCAGCCTGAGGACAGGGGGCTCCGTCACCCTCCACTTT